These 11 T cell receptor beta chains were sequenced from one sample in a study of blood T cell repertoires in COVID-19. Profiled with immunoSEQ multiplex PCR; TCRdb holds only in-frame clones, not every one. This table holds more than 95,000 clones, roughly nine tenths found once. The specimen was peripheral blood. Receptor source: a human donor in a cohort sampled during active COVID-19.

The J gene is TRBJ1-2, the V gene TRBV29-1; no definite D call. The ends were cut back, 6 bases at V and 0 bases at J, with 14 bases in the middle. Germline V CDR1 and CDR2: SQVTM, ANQGSEA. The CDR3 has 14 residues. The CDR3 DNA follows: TGCAGCGTGACAACAGAGATAACTAACTATGGCTACACCTTC. As protein: CSVTTEITNYGYTF.

The chain joins TRBV4-2 to TRBJ2-7, with D possibly matching TRBD2 (7 bases). The CDR3 extends over 14 amino acids. Germline CDR1 reads LGHNA; CDR2 reads YNFKEQ. V was shortened by 6 bases and J by 8 bases, with 20 bases between the two germline ends. The CDR3 bases are TGTGCCAGCAGTACCAACAGGGAGGGGTTAAAGCAGTACTTC. Residues: CASSTNREGLKQYF.

For the CDR3, the DNA is TGTGCCAGCAGAACCCAGGGGGCAAGCACAGATACGCAGTATTTT. It is translated as CASRTQGASTDTQYF. This sequence joins TRBV2 and TRBJ2-3, with TRBD1 matching over 8 bases. Per the germline V gene, CDR1 is SNHLY and CDR2 is FYNNEI. V dropped 6 bases and J dropped 0; count of bases not matched to a gene: 5. The CDR3 covers 15 residues.

In this sample, this clone turned up once. This chain joins TRBV28 and TRBJ1-3; D is perhaps TRBD1 (6 bases). This CDR3 is 15 amino acids long. In germline, CDR1 is MDHEN, CDR2 SYDVKM. V lost 4 bases and J lost 4, with 14 bases in between. The CDR3 DNA follows: TGTGCCAGCAGTTCGCTACAGGGTTGGGGAAACACCATATATTTT. Encoded protein: CASSSLQGWGNTIYF.

The rearrangement links TRBV27 to TRBJ1-6, with 8 bases identical to TRBD1. Trimming took 8 bases from V and 6 from J; bases not matched to a gene: 15. CDR1 and CDR2 from the germline V gene are MNHEY and SMNVEV (reference sequence). The CDR3 length is 17 residues. CDR3 amino acids: CASGTPRTGRVNSPLHF. CDR3 DNA sequence: TGTGCCAGCGGGACACCTAGGACAGGGAGGGTTAATTCACCCCTCCACTTT.

This chain uses TRBV27 with TRBJ2-1, with a possible D match to TRBD2 (5 bases). The CDR3 has 15 residues. CDR1 is MNHEY and CDR2 is SMNVEV in the germline V gene (reference sequence). Trimming removed 5 bases at V and 5 bases at J, with 16 bases between. The CDR3 spells CASSPTTSFHNEQFF. The CDR3 DNA sequence: TGTGCCAGCAGTCCGACAACTAGTTTCCACAATGAGCAGTTCTTC.

The chain joins TRBV7-2 to TRBJ2-3; 7 nucleotides agree with TRBD2. With 7 bases clipped from V and 8 bases from J, the junction kept 15 bases outside the gene matches. Germline CDR1 SGHTA, CDR2 FQGNSA. The CDR3 has 15 residues. CDR3 nucleotides: TGTGCCAGCACTCCTTTGGCTAGCGGTATTCGTACGCAGTATTTT. Its protein product is CASTPLASGIRTQYF.

This clone has just one count. V and J are TRBV6-2 or TRBV6-3 and TRBJ2-3; D perhaps matches TRBD2 (6 bases). The CDR3 contains 21 residues. Germline loops: CDR1 MNHEY, CDR2 SVGEGT. V lost 2 bases and J 2 bases, leaving 29 bases between the germline ends. This CDR3 reads CASSYRSGVSPSRFPTDTQYF. The DNA for the CDR3 is TGTGCCAGCAGTTACCGCTCGGGGGTATCCCCCTCCCGCTTCCCCACAGATACGCAGTATTTT.

The CDR3 loop reads CASSLSGNGYGYTF. The CDR3 DNA is TGTGCCAGCAGTTTATCCGGGAACGGGTATGGCTACACCTTC. This rearrangement joins TRBV27 to TRBJ1-2; D unresolved. Germline V gives CDR1 MNHEY, CDR2 SMNVEV (reference sequence). With 0 bases removed from V and 5 bases from J, the gap between germline ends came to 10 bases. This CDR3 has 14 residues.

The chain couples TRBV6-2 or TRBV6-3 to TRBJ2-1; the D gene is possibly TRBD2 (5 bases). Trimming cost V 5 bases and J 0 bases, with 8 bases left between them. Looked up from germline, CDR1 is MNHEY and CDR2 is SVGEGT. This CDR3 is 14 amino acids long. The chain's CDR3 is CASSGLPSYNEQFF. The CDR3 coding sequence is TGTGCCAGCAGTGGACTCCCCTCCTACAATGAGCAGTTCTTC.

This chain links TRBV10-2 with TRBJ2-7, with TRBD2 identical over 8 bases. This CDR3 region has 14 residues. Germline CDR1 and CDR2: WSHSY and SAAADI. J lost 5 bases, V lost 4 bases, and 7 bases had no gene match. In nucleotides, the CDR3 is TGCGCCAGCAGTGTGTCTACTAGCGGAAACGAGCAGTACTTC. Its protein is CASSVSTSGNEQYF.